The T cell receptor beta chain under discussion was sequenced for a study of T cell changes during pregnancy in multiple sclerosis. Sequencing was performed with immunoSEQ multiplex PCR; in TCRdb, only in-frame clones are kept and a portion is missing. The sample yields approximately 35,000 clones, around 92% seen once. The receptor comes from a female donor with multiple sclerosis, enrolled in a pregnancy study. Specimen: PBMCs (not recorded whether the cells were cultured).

The CDR3 DNA follows: TGCGCCAGCAGCAAAGGTCAGGGGAACACTGAAGCTTTCTTT. Translated: CASSKGQGNTEAFF. The rearrangement links TRBV4-3 to TRBJ1-1; perhaps TRBD1 as D (5 bases). Trimming removed 5 bases at V and 1 base at J, with 11 bases between. The CDR3 has 14 residues. Germline assignment: CDR1 LGHNA and CDR2 YSLEER.